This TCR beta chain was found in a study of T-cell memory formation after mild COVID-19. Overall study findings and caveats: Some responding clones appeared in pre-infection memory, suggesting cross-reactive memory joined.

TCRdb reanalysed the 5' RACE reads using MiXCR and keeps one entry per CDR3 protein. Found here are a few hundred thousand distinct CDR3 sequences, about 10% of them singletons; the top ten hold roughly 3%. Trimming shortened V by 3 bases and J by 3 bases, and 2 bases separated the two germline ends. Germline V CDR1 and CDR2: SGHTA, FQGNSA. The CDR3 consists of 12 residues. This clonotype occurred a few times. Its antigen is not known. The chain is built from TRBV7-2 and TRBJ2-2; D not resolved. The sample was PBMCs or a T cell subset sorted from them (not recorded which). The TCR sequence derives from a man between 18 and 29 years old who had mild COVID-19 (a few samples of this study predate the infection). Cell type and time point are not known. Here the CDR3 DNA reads TGTGCCAGCAGCTTTTACACCGGGGAGCTGTTTTTT. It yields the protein CASSFYTGELFF.